This TCR beta chain was sequenced for a study of graft-versus-host responses after intestinal transplantation. Germline-derived CDR1 and CDR2 are MNHEY and SMNVEV (reference sequence). Deletions cut 3 bases from V and 2 bases from J, with 3 bases between. The CDR3 runs 12 residues. Concerning this clone itself: Its antigen is unknown. At the DNA level, this CDR3 is encoded by other sequences in the same sample as well.

Clones were sequenced by immunoSEQ multiplex PCR, and TCRdb holds only the in-frame ones, with some missing. This table has about 130,000 clones, 85% to 95% appearing once. This clonotype was sampled from a human donor who received an intestinal transplant. This chain uses TRBV27 with TRBJ2-3; D is unresolved. Sequenced material: unstimulated CD4+ T cells sorted from spleen or lymph node cells, taken before intestinal transplant. CDR3 nucleotide sequence: TGTGCCAGCAGTTTCAACACAGATACGCAGTATTTT. Its protein product is CASSFNTDTQYF.